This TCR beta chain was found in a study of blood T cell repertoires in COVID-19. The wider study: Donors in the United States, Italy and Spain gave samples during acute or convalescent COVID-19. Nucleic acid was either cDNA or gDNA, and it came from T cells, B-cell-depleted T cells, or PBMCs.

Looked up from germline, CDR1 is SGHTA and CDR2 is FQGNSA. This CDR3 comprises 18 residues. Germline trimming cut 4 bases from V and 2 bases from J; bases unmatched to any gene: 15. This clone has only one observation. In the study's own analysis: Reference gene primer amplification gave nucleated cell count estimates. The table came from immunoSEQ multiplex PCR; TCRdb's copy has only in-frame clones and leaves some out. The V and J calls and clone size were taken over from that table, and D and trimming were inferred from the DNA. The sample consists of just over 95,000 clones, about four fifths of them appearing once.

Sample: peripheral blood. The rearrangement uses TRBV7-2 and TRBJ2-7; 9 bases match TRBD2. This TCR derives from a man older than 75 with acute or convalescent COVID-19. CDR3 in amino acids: CASSSPGSGGLLTYEQYF. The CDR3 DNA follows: TGTGCCAGCAGCTCCCCGGGTAGCGGGGGCCTTTTGACCTACGAGCAGTACTTC. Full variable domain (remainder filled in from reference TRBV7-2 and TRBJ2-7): GAGVSQSPSNKVTEKGKDVELRCDPISGHTALYWYRQSLGQGLEFLIYFQGNSAPDKSGLPSDRFSAERTGGSVSTLTIQRTQQEDSAVYLCASSSPGSGGLLTYEQYFGPGTRLTVT.